This entry lists 24 T cell receptor beta chains sequenced from one sample in a study of regulatory T cells in long-lasting Graves disease. HTBI primers from iRepertoire and Arm-PCR of CDR3 regions yielded the TCR beta libraries. TCRdb passed the multiplex PCR reads through MiXCR, listing each CDR3 protein once. The table records roughly 500,000 distinct CDR3 sequences, about 12% of them present only once. As to time point: newly diagnosed GD, antithyroid drugs for less than 3 months. Scientists built the TCR library using RNA that was extracted from PBMCs. The sample was also linked to a second study, of T cells in Graves' hyperthyroidism and ophthalmopathy.

The material sequenced was peripheral blood mononuclear cells (PBMCs), taken at new diagnosis, from a patient treated with antithyroid drugs. These receptors were obtained from a young woman with Graves disease.

This clonotype was detected ten times or more. A junction boundary mismatches the germline segment, possibly from a read error. The V gene is TRBV5-1, the J gene TRBJ2-3, with 10 nucleotides matching TRBD2. The CDR3 has 16 amino acids. Germline assignment: CDR1 SGHRS and CDR2 YFSETQ. CDR3 sequence reads: CASSRRTSGSEDTQYF. CDR3 DNA: TGTGCCAGCAGCCGACGGACTAGCGGTAGCGAAGATACGCAGTATTTT.

This clonotype was observed many times. J is TRBJ1-1 and V is TRBV7-9; D unclear. This CDR3 is 14 amino acids long. The V and J ends lost 7 bases and 0 bases respectively, with 12 bases between them. Per germline, CDR1 SEHNR and CDR2 FQNEAQ (reference sequence). Here the CDR3 reads CASNPGGMNTEAFF. The CDR3 nucleotides read TGTGCCAGCAACCCTGGTGGGATGAACACTGAAGCTTTCTTT.

The rearrangement uses TRBV5-1 and TRBJ2-5; TRBD2 is a possible D gene (5 bases). TRBJ2-1 matches the DNA end more closely, so the J call is doubtful. This CDR3 is built from 15 residues. The germline CDR1 and CDR2 sequences are SGHRS and YFSETQ. Here the CDR3 DNA reads TGCGCCAGCAGCTTAGTTGTTGGGCCGGGGAATGAGCAGTTCTTC. Amino acids: CASSLVVGPGNEQFF.

This clonotype appeared a few times. The chain carries TRBV15 and TRBJ1-1; a weak D match, TRBD1 (5 bases). Trimming removed 3 bases at V and 5 bases at J, with 16 bases between. The CDR3 has 15 residues. The germline CDR1 and CDR2 sequences are LNHNV and YYDKDF (reference sequence). The CDR3 region is CATSSPSGGRTEAFF. The CDR3 DNA reads as TGTGCCACCAGCAGCCCTTCGGGGGGGAGGACTGAAGCTTTCTTT.

There are many counts of this clonotype. The J gene is TRBJ1-1, the V gene TRBV7-9; D uncertain. This CDR3 is built from 15 residues. Germline V lookup: CDR1 SEHNR, CDR2 FQNEAQ (reference sequence). Trimming took off 5 bases at V and 3 bases at J, with 16 bases between the two ends. The CDR3 DNA sequence: TGTGCCAGCAGCCCGAAATCGAGGGCGGACACTGAAGCTTTCTTT. Amino acid sequence: CASSPKSRADTEAFF.

The CDR3 DNA follows: TGCAGTGCTAGAGCCCACAGGAGCGGCTCACCCCTCCACTTT. It codes for CSARAHRSGSPLHF. The rearrangement joins TRBV20-1 to TRBJ1-6, with a possible D match to TRBD1 (5 bases). V was trimmed by 1 base and J by 10 bases, leaving 14 bases between them. Per germline, CDR1 DFQATT and CDR2 SNEGSKA (reference sequence). This CDR3 has 14 amino acids.

This clonotype was counted ten times or more. As DNA, the CDR3 is TGTGCCAGCTCATCTACAGGGAATATCTACGAGCAGTACTTC. Amino acids: CASSSTGNIYEQYF. The chain combines TRBV18 with TRBJ2-7; D might be TRBD1 (6 bases). The CDR3 length is 14 residues. Germline assignment: CDR1 KGHSH and CDR2 LQKENI. V was pared by 5 bases and J by 3 bases, with 14 bases between.

On this clonotype itself: A much larger clone is a single base away; this may be a read error. The chain employs TRBV30 and TRBJ2-3, with D unclear. The CDR3 sequence is 13 residues long. Germline V gene lookup returns CDR1 GTSNPN and CDR2 SVGIG (reference sequence). The CDR3 DNA sequence: TGTACCTGGAGTGTAAGGGTAGTGGATACGCAGTATTTT. The encoded protein is CTWSVRVVDTQYF.

At least ten counts were recorded for this clonotype. The rearrangement uses TRBV27 and TRBJ1-6; no definite D call. Germline V gives CDR1 MNHEY, CDR2 SMNVEV (reference sequence). CDR3 length equals 15 residues. V was trimmed by 3 bases and J by 10 bases, leaving 16 bases between them. The CDR3 sequence: CASSFSGWGWSPLHF. CDR3 nucleotides: TGTGCCAGCAGTTTTTCTGGATGGGGTTGGTCACCCCTCCACTTT.

This clonotype was found many times. In DNA form, the CDR3 reads TGTGCCAGCAGCCTTGGACAGGACTACCATGCCGCGTTGGAAAAACTGTTTTTT. Its translation is CASSLGQDYHAALEKLFF. This sequence joins TRBV6-1 and TRBJ1-4; 7 nucleotides line up with TRBD1. CDR3 length equals 18 residues. Germline trimming cut 6 bases from V and 8 bases from J; bases unmatched to any gene: 21. Per the germline V gene, CDR1 is MNHNS and CDR2 is SASEGT.

This chain's CDR3 is CAGRASLYEQYF. DNA for the CDR3: TGTGCCGGAAGGGCGTCGCTCTACGAGCAGTACTTC. The rearrangement joins TRBV7-9 to TRBJ2-7; D gene unclear. The CDR3 is 12 amino acids. Germline assignment: CDR1 SEHNR and CDR2 FQNEAQ (reference sequence). V shed 11 bases and J shed 3 bases, with 14 bases lying between them.

This clonotype was detected ten times or more. The chain joins TRBV27 to TRBJ2-1; D remains ambiguous. CDR1 is MNHEY and CDR2 is SMNVEV in the germline V gene (reference sequence). The CDR3 runs 11 residues. Trimming shortened V by 5 bases and J by 7 bases, and 6 bases separated the two germline ends. The CDR3 sequence is CASSNWNEQFF. As DNA, the CDR3 is TGTGCCAGCAGTAATTGGAATGAGCAGTTCTTC.

This clonotype turned up a few times. The chain has TRBV7-2 and TRBJ1-1, with TRBD1 as a possible D gene (5 bases). This CDR3 is 13 amino acids long. Between the trimmed V and J ends, which lost 3 bases and 10 bases, there was a span of 15 bases. The germline gives CDR1 SGHTA, CDR2 FQGNSA. The DNA for the CDR3 is TGTGCCAGCAGCTTTAGGAGGGGATCCTCAGCTTTCTTT. The encoded protein is CASSFRRGSSAFF.

This clonotype was counted at least ten times. This chain joins TRBV2 and TRBJ2-5, with a weak D call TRBD2 (7 bases). V shed 10 bases and J shed 5 bases, with 17 bases lying between them. CDR3 size: 13 residues. CDR1 is SNHLY and CDR2 is FYNNEI in the germline V gene. CDR3 sequence: CATTFRGGETQYF. CDR3 in DNA: TGTGCCACCACTTTTCGCGGGGGCGAGACCCAGTACTTC.

Many counts were recorded for this clonotype. The chain employs TRBV20-1 and TRBJ1-6; D not certain. Germline V gene data show CDR1 as DFQATT and CDR2 as SNEGSKA (reference sequence). The CDR3 contains 12 residues. The germline V and J ends were trimmed by 5 bases and 8 bases, with 10 bases remaining between them. The CDR3 DNA reads as TGCAGTGCTCTCGGAGATTATTCACCCCTCCACTTT. Translation: CSALGDYSPLHF.

The chain couples TRBV19 to TRBJ1-4; D may be TRBD1 (5 bases). Germline CDR1 reads LNHDA; CDR2 reads SQIVND (reference sequence). Trimming shortened V by 7 bases and J by 7 bases, and 16 bases separated the two germline ends. CDR3 length: 14 amino acids. As DNA, the CDR3 is TGTGCCAGTACTTGGGGCCGGACCTTTGAAAAACTGTTTTTT. It codes for CASTWGRTFEKLFF.

The chain couples TRBV11-2 to TRBJ2-7, with 9 bases that match TRBD2. V dropped 1 base and J dropped 7; count of bases not matched to a gene: 8. Germline V gene data show CDR1 as SGHAT and CDR2 as FQNNGV. The CDR3 is 15 residues long. CDR3 region: CASSLVAGGLGEQYF. The CDR3 coding sequence is TGTGCCAGCAGCTTAGTTGCGGGAGGGCTAGGAGAGCAGTACTTC. Variable domain in full (rest from reference TRBV11-2 and TRBJ2-7): EAGVAQSPRYKIIEKRQSVAFWCNPISGHATLYWYQQILGQGPKLLIQFQNNGVVDDSQLPKDRFSAERLKGVDSTLKIQPAKLEDSAVYLCASSLVAGGLGEQYFGPGTRLTVT.

This clonotype was recorded at least ten times. The genes are TRBV13 and TRBJ1-1, with D tentatively TRBD1 (5 bases). CDR1 is PRHDT and CDR2 is FYEKMQ in the germline V gene (reference sequence). The CDR3 spans 17 residues. V dropped 5 bases and J dropped 1 base, with 20 bases sitting between them. The CDR3, as DNA: TGTGCCAGCAGCCCCCCTCCGTCCTGGGGGACGAACACTGAAGCTTTCTTT. Amino acids: CASSPPPSWGTNTEAFF.

This clonotype was counted between two and nine times. V and J are TRBV7-9 and TRBJ2-1, with 8 bases that match TRBD2. V was clipped by 4 bases and J by 7 bases; unmatched bases: 15. This CDR3 has 17 residues. The germline CDR1 and CDR2 sequences are SEHNR and FQNEAQ (reference sequence). CDR3: CASSSTGMGLEMNEQFF. In nucleotides, the CDR3 is TGTGCCAGCAGCTCGACCGGGATGGGACTAGAGATGAATGAGCAGTTCTTC.

This clonotype has a count of ten or more. The chain joins TRBV30 to TRBJ1-5; 8 nucleotides line up with TRBD1. V gave up 7 bases and J gave up 0 bases; unmatched junction bases: 8. The CDR3 covers 15 residues. The V gene's germline CDR1 is GTSNPN and CDR2 SVGIG (reference sequence). CDR3 sequence: CALQQGGLSNQPQHF. The CDR3 DNA reads TGTGCCTTGCAACAGGGGGGTCTTAGCAATCAGCCCCAGCATTTT.

This clonotype came up many times. The chain combines TRBV28 with TRBJ2-7, with 10 bases fitting TRBD1. CDR1 and CDR2 from the germline V gene are MDHEN and SYDVKM. CDR3 length equals 14 residues. Germline trimming cut 7 bases from V and 4 bases from J; bases unmatched to any gene: 7. The CDR3 bases are TGTGCCAGCAATAGACAGGGGGCAACGTACGAGCAGTACTTC. It encodes CASNRQGATYEQYF.

Remarks on this clonotype: A read error may account for a junction end that differs from germline. The rearrangement joins TRBV13 to TRBJ1-1, with unresolved D. The germline gives CDR1 PRHDT, CDR2 FYEKMQ (reference sequence). The CDR3 spans 14 residues. DNA for the CDR3: TGTGCCAGCAGCTTATCGGCGGTCAGCACTGAAACTTTCTTT. As protein: CASSLSAVSTETFF.

This clonotype was seen ten or more times. V is TRBV6-8 and J is TRBJ2-3, with 9 bases matching TRBD1. Germline lookup yields CDR1 MNHGY and CDR2 SAAAGT. The CDR3 is made up of 17 amino acids. The trim removed 8 bases at V and 6 bases at J, leaving 18 bases unmatched. CDR3 in amino acids: CASFSERDRDPTDTQYF. CDR3 bases: TGTGCCAGCTTCTCAGAGAGGGACAGGGACCCGACCGATACGCAGTATTTT.

This clonotype was picked up a small number of times. The chain combines TRBV4-1 with TRBJ1-1, with D unclear. The CDR3 totals 15 residues. Trimming stripped 3 bases from V and 4 bases from J, with 15 bases between. Germline V gives CDR1 MGHRA, CDR2 YSYEKL. Here the CDR3 DNA reads TGCGCCAGCAGCCATGACAAAGGGAGAGGCACTGAAGCTTTCTTT. It yields the protein CASSHDKGRGTEAFF.